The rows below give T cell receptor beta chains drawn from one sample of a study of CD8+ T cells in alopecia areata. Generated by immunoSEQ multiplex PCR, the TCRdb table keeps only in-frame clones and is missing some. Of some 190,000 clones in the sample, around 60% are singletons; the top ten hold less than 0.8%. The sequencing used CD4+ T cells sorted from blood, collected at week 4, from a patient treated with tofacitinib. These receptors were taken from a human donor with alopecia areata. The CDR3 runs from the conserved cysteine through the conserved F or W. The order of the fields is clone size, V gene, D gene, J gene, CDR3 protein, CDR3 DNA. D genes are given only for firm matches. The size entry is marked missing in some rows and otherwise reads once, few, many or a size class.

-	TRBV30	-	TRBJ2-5	CAWSDQETQYF	TGTGCCTGGAGTGACCAAGAGACCCAGTACTTC
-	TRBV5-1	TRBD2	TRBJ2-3	CASRLAGSTDTQYF	TGCGCCAGCAGACTAGCGGGGAGCACAGATACGCAGTATTTT
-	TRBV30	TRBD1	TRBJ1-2	CAWTRTGLTFYGYTF	TGTGCCTGGACCCGGACAGGGCTTACTTTCTATGGCTACACCTTC
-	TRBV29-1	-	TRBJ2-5	CSAQELETQYF	TGCAGCGCACAGGAGCTAGAGACCCAGTACTTC
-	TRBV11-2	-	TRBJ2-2	CASSLSRNTGELFF	TGTGCCAGCAGCTTATCCAGAAACACCGGGGAGCTGTTTTTT
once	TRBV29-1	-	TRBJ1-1	CSLTRGRNTEAFF	TGCAGCCTAACCCGAGGGCGGAACACTGAAGCTTTCTTT
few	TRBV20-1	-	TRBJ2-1	CSAAGGGEQFF	TGCAGTGCTGCAGGAGGGGGTGAGCAGTTCTTC
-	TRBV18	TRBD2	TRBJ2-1	CASSRGLAGVVVDEQFF	TGTGCCAGCTCACGGGGACTAGCGGGAGTGGTCGTCGATGAGCAGTTCTTC
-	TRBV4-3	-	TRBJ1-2	CASSQGIPGSYTF	TGCGCCAGCAGCCAAGGGATCCCAGGGAGCTACACCTTC
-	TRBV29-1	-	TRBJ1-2	CSVEEASYGYTF	TGCAGCGTTGAAGAGGCCAGTTATGGCTACACCTTC
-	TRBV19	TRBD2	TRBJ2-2	CRPSGSTTGELFF	TGTCGCCCCAGCGGGAGTACTACCGGGGAGCTGTTTTTT
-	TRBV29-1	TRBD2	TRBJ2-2	CSVAPGLAGTGELFF	TGCAGCGTCGCTCCGGGACTAGCGGGGACCGGGGAGCTGTTTTTT
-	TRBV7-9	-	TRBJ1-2	CASSLAGGDGYTF	TGTGCCAGCAGCTTAGCGGGCGGGGACGGCTACACCTTC
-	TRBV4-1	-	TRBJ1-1	CASSPSYRLTGNTEAFF	TGCGCCAGCAGCCCGTCTTACAGGCTCACAGGGAACACTGAAGCTTTCTTT
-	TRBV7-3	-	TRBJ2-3	CASSLDGTDTQYF	TGTGCCAGCAGCTTAGATGGGACAGATACGCAGTATTTT
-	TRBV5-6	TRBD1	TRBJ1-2	CASSPGQGRYGYTF	TGTGCCAGCAGCCCAGGACAGGGGAGGTATGGCTACACCTTC
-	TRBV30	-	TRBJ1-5	CAWRGPGTQPQHF	TGTGCCTGGAGAGGCCCGGGGACTCAGCCCCAGCATTTT
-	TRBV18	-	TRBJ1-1	CASSPLLGSEAFF	TGTGCCAGCTCCCCTCTGTTGGGAAGTGAAGCTTTCTTT
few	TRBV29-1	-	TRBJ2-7	CSAFRLGGFCEQYF	TGCAGCGCTTTCCGGCTTGGGGGATTTTGCGAGCAGTACTTC
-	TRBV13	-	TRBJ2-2	CASSLDRGIELFF	TGTGCCAGCAGCTTAGATCGGGGCATTGAGCTGTTTTTT
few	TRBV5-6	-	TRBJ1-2	CASSPTQNYGYTF	TGTGCCAGCAGCCCGACACAGAACTATGGCTACACCTTC
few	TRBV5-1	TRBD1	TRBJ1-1	CASSYRTGENTEAFF	TGCGCCAGCAGTTATCGGACAGGGGAGAACACTGAAGCTTTCTTT
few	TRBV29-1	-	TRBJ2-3	CSAGRGVSDTQYF	TGCAGCGCAGGACGGGGTGTTTCAGATACGCAGTATTTT
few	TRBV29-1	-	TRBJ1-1	CSARLGANTEAFF	TGCAGCGCTCGCCTGGGGGCGAACACTGAAGCTTTCTTT
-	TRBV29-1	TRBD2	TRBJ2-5	CSVEGPSGRAETQYF	TGCAGCGTTGAAGGACCCAGCGGGAGGGCAGAGACCCAGTACTTC
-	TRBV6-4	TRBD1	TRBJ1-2	CASSMHGQGVDGYTF	TGTGCCAGCAGTATGCACGGACAGGGTGTTGATGGCTACACCTTC
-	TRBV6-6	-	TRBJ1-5	CASAVRGDQPQHF	TGTGCCAGCGCAGTGAGGGGAGATCAGCCCCAGCATTTT
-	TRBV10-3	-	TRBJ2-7	CAISLVPLEGGYEQYF	TGTGCCATCAGCCTAGTTCCTTTAGAGGGAGGCTACGAGCAGTACTTC
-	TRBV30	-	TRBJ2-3	CAWSGSTDTQYF	TGTGCCTGGAGTGGTAGCACAGATACGCAGTATTTT
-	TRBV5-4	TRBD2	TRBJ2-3	CASSSQAGEGTDTQYF	TGTGCCAGCAGCTCTCAAGCGGGAGAGGGGACAGATACGCAGTATTTT
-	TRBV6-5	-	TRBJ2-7	CASSPTLYYEQYF	TGTGCCAGCAGTCCGACACTCTACTACGAGCAGTACTTC
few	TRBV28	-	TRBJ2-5	CASRTEETQYF	TGTGCCAGCAGAACAGAAGAGACCCAGTACTTC
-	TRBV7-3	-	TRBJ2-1	CASSLTQGSNEQFF	TGTGCCAGCAGCTTAACGCAGGGCTCCAATGAGCAGTTCTTC
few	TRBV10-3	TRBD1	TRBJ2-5	CAISMRMGQGAGETQYF	TGTGCCATCAGCATGAGAATGGGACAGGGGGCGGGGGAGACCCAGTACTTC
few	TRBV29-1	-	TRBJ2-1	CSVGIVSNEQFF	TGCAGCGTTGGGATAGTATCCAATGAGCAGTTCTTC
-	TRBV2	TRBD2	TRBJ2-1	CASSGRAINEQFF	TGTGCCAGCAGCGGGAGGGCCATCAATGAGCAGTTCTTC
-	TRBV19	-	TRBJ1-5	CASSMGSGQPQHF	TGTGCCAGTAGTATGGGATCAGGACAGCCCCAGCATTTT
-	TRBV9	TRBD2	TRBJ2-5	CASSVRTSGRILYVQYF	TGTGCCAGCAGCGTCAGGACTAGCGGGCGAATTTTGTACGTCCAGTACTTC
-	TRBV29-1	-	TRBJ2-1	CSIVNLRHEQFF	TGCAGCATCGTTAACCTACGCCATGAGCAGTTCTTC
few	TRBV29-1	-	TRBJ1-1	CSVRRGGGTEAFF	TGCAGCGTACGGAGGGGCGGGGGCACTGAAGCTTTCTTT
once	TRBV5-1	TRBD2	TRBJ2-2	CASNKLAVTGELFF	TGCGCCAGCAACAAGCTAGCGGTTACCGGGGAGCTGTTTTTT
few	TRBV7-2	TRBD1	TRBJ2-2	CASSRATGGASGELFF	TGTGCCAGCTCTAGGGCGACAGGGGGCGCTTCCGGGGAGCTGTTTTTT
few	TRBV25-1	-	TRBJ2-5	CASSEAGQETQYF	TGTGCCAGCAGTGAAGCAGGGCAAGAGACCCAGTACTTC
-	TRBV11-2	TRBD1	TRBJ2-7	CASSQGQGVHEQYF	TGTGCCAGCAGCCAGGGACAGGGTGTCCACGAGCAGTACTTC
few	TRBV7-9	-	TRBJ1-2	CASSLPNSYGYTF	TGTGCCAGCAGCTTACCCAACAGCTATGGCTACACCTTC